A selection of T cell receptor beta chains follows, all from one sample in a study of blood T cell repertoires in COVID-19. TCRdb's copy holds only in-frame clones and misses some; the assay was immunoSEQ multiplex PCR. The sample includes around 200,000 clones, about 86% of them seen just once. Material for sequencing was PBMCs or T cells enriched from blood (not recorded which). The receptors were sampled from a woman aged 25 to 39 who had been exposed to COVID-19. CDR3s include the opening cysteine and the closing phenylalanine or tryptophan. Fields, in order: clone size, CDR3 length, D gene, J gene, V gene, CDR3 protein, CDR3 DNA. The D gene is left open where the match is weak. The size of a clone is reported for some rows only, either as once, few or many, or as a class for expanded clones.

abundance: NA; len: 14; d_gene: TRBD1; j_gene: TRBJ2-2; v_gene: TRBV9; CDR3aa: CASSVTGGFGELFF; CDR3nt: TGTGCCAGCAGCGTGACAGGGGGGTTCGGGGAGCTGTTTTTT
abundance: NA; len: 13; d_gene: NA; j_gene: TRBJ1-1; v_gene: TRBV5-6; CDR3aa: CASSFGGMTEAFF; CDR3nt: TGTGCCAGCAGCTTTGGGGGGATGACTGAAGCTTTCTTT
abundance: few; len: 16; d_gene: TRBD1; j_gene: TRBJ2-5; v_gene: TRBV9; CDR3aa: CASSVSADRAQETQYF; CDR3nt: TGTGCCAGCAGCGTATCTGCAGACAGGGCCCAAGAGACCCAGTACTTC
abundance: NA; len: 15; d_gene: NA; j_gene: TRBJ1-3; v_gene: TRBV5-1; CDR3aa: CASSPANRAGNTIYF; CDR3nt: TGCGCCAGCAGCCCTGCCAACAGGGCTGGAAACACCATATATTTT
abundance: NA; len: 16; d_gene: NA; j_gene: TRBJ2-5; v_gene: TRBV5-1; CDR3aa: CASSLWGESARETQYF; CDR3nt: TGCGCCAGCAGCTTGTGGGGGGAGTCTGCTAGAGAGACCCAGTACTTC
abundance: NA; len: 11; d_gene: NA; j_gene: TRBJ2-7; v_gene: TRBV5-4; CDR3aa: CASSFNYEQYF; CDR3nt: TGTGCCAGCAGCTTTAACTACGAGCAGTACTTC
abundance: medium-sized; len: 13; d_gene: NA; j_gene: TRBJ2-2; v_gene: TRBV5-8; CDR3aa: CASRRPNTGELFF; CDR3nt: TGTGCCAGCAGGCGGCCGAACACCGGGGAGCTGTTTTTT
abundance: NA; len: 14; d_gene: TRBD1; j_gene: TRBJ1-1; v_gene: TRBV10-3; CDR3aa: CAISVEGAGTEAFF; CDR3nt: TGTGCCATCAGTGTCGAGGGGGCGGGGACTGAAGCTTTCTTT
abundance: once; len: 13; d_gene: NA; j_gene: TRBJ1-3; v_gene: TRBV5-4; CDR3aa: CASSIQGGNTIYF; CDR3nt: TGTGCCAGCAGCATACAGGGCGGAAACACCATATATTTT
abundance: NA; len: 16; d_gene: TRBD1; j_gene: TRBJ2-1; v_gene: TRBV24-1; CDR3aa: CATSGEGDRGQNEQFF; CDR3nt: TGTGCCACCAGTGGAGAAGGTGACAGGGGACAGAATGAGCAGTTCTTC
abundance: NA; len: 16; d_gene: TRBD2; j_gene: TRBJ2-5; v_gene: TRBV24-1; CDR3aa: CATSDWSGAAQETQYF; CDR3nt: TGTGCCACCAGTGATTGGAGCGGGGCCGCCCAAGAGACCCAGTACTTC